The present entry profiles one T cell receptor (beta chain) with its context. The target antigen is unknown. The CDR3 covers 15 residues. The V and J ends lost 2 bases and 4 bases, in that order; junction bases with no gene match: 5. The germline gives CDR1 SGHNT, CDR2 YYREEE (reference sequence). The sample belongs to a study of T cells after yellow fever vaccination. One entry per CDR3 protein, called by TCRdb with MiXCR from the 5' RACE reads. Among around 340,000 distinct CDR3 sequences listed, under 15% were seen once. Study-wide findings and caveats: Clones that expanded after primary vaccination mostly reappeared after the booster (96% CD4, approximately 87% CD8). Some clonotypes, a small share, were shared between CD4 and CD8 compartments. Contamination by abundant bulk-population clonotypes could be present in FACS-sorted repertoires.

The V gene is TRBV5-4, the J gene TRBJ2-5; 10 nucleotides line up with TRBD2. The input for sequencing was CD4+ T cells sorted from PBMCs, taken 15 days after the yellow fever booster vaccination. This clonotype originated in a man between 18 and 35 years old who received the YFV17D yellow fever vaccine. CDR3: CASSFSGGTLETQYF. DNA of the CDR3: TGTGCCAGCAGCTTTAGCGGGGGGACCTTAGAGACCCAGTACTTC.